Given below is one T cell receptor beta chain in context. TCRdb fed the 5' RACE reads into MiXCR, producing one record per CDR3 protein. The table lists some 300,000 distinct CDR3 sequences, approximately 22% of them singletons. These data belong to a study of T-cell memory formation after mild COVID-19. Overall study: TCR clusters largely stayed donor specific.

Looked up from germline, CDR1 is SEHNR and CDR2 is FQNEAQ (reference sequence). V lost 6 bases, J lost 3 bases, and 12 bases lay in between. The CDR3 loop spans 13 amino acids. The V call is TRBV7-9, the J call TRBJ2-7; possibly TRBD1 or TRBD2 for D (5 bases each). This receptor was taken from a man aged 18 to 29 who had mild COVID-19 (a few samples of this study predate the infection). Cell type and time point are not known. Sequences were obtained from PBMCs or a T cell subset sorted from them (not recorded which). CDR3: CASSTWGSYEQYF. The CDR3 DNA reads TGTGCCAGCAGTACATGGGGGAGCTACGAGCAGTACTTC.